The rows below give T cell receptor beta chains drawn from one sample of a study of shared clonotypes between healthy human individuals. Profiled with immunoSEQ multiplex PCR; TCRdb holds only in-frame clones, not every one. The repertoire has under 850,000 clones, 85% to 95% of them found once; the top ten carry 24%. Sequenced material: naive CD8+ T cells sorted from blood. The receptors here all came from a man aged 25 to 40 in good health. Both conserved end residues are part of each CDR3. Fields, in order: V gene, CDR3 protein.

v_gene: TRBV7-3; CDR3aa: CASSSGTSGINEQFF
v_gene: TRBV6-5; CDR3aa: CASSWGAGADEQFF
v_gene: TRBV5-5; CDR3aa: CASSPGISYEQYF
v_gene: TRBV7-9; CDR3aa: CASSHRALAGAEEQYF
v_gene: TRBV19; CDR3aa: CASSNGPTYEQYF
v_gene: TRBV13; CDR3aa: CASSSAGGRTGELFF
v_gene: TRBV27; CDR3aa: CASSRGRASYEQYF
v_gene: TRBV20-1; CDR3aa: CSAISGAEQFF
v_gene: TRBV6-6; CDR3aa: CASIPWGTDEQFF
v_gene: TRBV7-9; CDR3aa: CASSSADRPDTQYF
v_gene: TRBV29-1; CDR3aa: CSVKGTSIQYF
v_gene: TRBV6-5; CDR3aa: CASSYGQGRDNEQFF
v_gene: TRBV4-1; CDR3aa: CASSQGNVGRGFYNEQFF
v_gene: TRBV13; CDR3aa: CASSLQQGNFHKRDGYTF
v_gene: TRBV19; CDR3aa: CASSAWTSNTGELFF
v_gene: TRBV2; CDR3aa: CAVQLGRSTDTQYF
v_gene: TRBV9; CDR3aa: CASSGSSGRSYNEQFF
v_gene: TRBV5-5; CDR3aa: CASSLGGFTEAFF
v_gene: TRBV29-1; CDR3aa: CTIPGEFYNEQFF
v_gene: TRBV7-3; CDR3aa: CASSPGSSYNEQFF
v_gene: TRBV29-1; CDR3aa: CSVLTRGGYEQYF
v_gene: TRBV7-8; CDR3aa: CASSPEIAGAYEQYF
v_gene: TRBV5-6; CDR3aa: CASSLATAVYHEQYF
v_gene: TRBV25-1; CDR3aa: CASSPWGSNQPQHF
v_gene: TRBV28; CDR3aa: CASSPRTGMGGYTF
v_gene: TRBV29-1; CDR3aa: CSVEGIGLTDTQYF
v_gene: TRBV27; CDR3aa: CASSLTGAGLSYEQYF
v_gene: TRBV19; CDR3aa: CASSKVTDTQYF
v_gene: TRBV2; CDR3aa: CASRGPIGTTTDTQYF
v_gene: TRBV7-8; CDR3aa: CASSLSRTGATGDYGYTF
v_gene: TRBV29-1; CDR3aa: CSVEDLQGGNTIYF
v_gene: TRBV14; CDR3aa: CASSQEELGPAYGYTF